One and the same sample provided the 3 T cell receptor beta chains below, sequenced in a study of blood T cell repertoires in COVID-19. Generated by immunoSEQ multiplex PCR, the TCRdb table keeps only in-frame clones and is missing some. The data contain about 200,000 clones, 85% to 90% of them seen just once; the ten biggest clones take up 3.5% to 5%. The sequencing sample was made of peripheral blood. These receptor sequences come from a man in his fifties with acute or convalescent COVID-19.

This clone has more than one count but fewer than ten. V usage is TRBV3-1 (or the pseudogene TRBV3-2) and J usage is TRBJ2-7; 9 positions agree with TRBD1. CDR1 and CDR2 (germline): LGHDT, YNNKEL (reference sequence). Trimming took 6 bases from V and 6 from J; bases not matched to a gene: 12. This CDR3 is built from 15 residues. CDR3: CASSLDRDRVPEQYF. In DNA form, the CDR3 reads TGTGCCAGCAGTCTAGATCGGGACAGGGTCCCCGAGCAGTACTTC.

A single count supports this clone. The chain is built from TRBV5-1 and TRBJ1-2; possibly TRBD1 for D (6 bases). The CDR3 is 14 residues long. Trimming cost V 2 bases and J 2 bases, with 10 bases left between them. Germline values: CDR1 SGHRS, CDR2 YFSETQ. The CDR3 DNA sequence: TGCGCCAGCAGCTTACGGGGGGCCAACTATGGCTACACCTTC. Its translation: CASSLRGANYGYTF.

This clone has only one observation. The rearrangement joins TRBV20-1 to TRBJ1-1; D is uncertain. V was pared by 3 bases and J by 0 bases, with 14 bases between. The CDR3 runs 15 residues. Germline values: CDR1 DFQATT, CDR2 SNEGSKA (reference sequence). CDR3 in amino acids: CSASSGDRMNTEAFF. CDR3 bases: TGCAGTGCTAGTTCCGGGGATCGCATGAACACTGAAGCTTTCTTT.